These 5 T cell receptor beta chains originate from one sample sequenced in a study of memory B cells and T cells in multiple sclerosis. CFSE-dim autoproliferating and CFSE-high non-proliferating T cells from unstimulated culture were sequenced separately. Pooled replicate wells came from some 5x10^7 CFSE-labeled PBMCs cultured less than eight days without stimulus. Their antigen targets remain unknown. TCRdb's copy holds only in-frame clones and misses some; the assay was immunoSEQ multiplex PCR. The sample contains some 49,000 clones, roughly 87% of which appear only once. The sequenced sample consisted of PBMCs from blood kept in culture. The receptors come from a human donor with multiple sclerosis.

CDR3 nucleotides: TGTGCCAGCAGGCAGGGGGGGCAGGGTAACTATGGCTACACCTTC. Amino acids: CASRQGGQGNYGYTF. The V and J genes are TRBV27 and TRBJ1-2; 7 nucleotides agree with TRBD1. The CDR3 spans 15 residues. Germline V gene data show CDR1 as MNHEY and CDR2 as SMNVEV (reference sequence). J gave up 1 base and V 6 bases, and 8 bases lay outside the gene matches.

This clone was detected a few times. V is TRBV4-3 and J is TRBJ1-1; a possible D gene is TRBD1 (6 bases). This CDR3 is built from 19 residues. V gave up 0 bases and J gave up 6 bases, with 26 bases separating them. Germline lookup yields CDR1 LGHNA and CDR2 YSLEER. The CDR3 coding sequence is TGCGCCAGCAGCCAAGAGATCCCCGGGGGATGGGGGGCTAGGCCTGAAGCTTTCTTT. It translates to CASSQEIPGGWGARPEAFF.

The genes are TRBV6-5 and TRBJ1-1; weak D call: TRBD1 (6 bases). Trimming shortened V by 6 bases and J by 5 bases, and 19 bases separated the two germline ends. This CDR3 is 15 amino acids long. Germline V CDR1 and CDR2: MNHEY, SVGAGI. CDR3: CASSFSRGLGTEAFF. In nucleotides, the CDR3 is TGTGCCAGCAGCTTTTCCAGGGGATTAGGGACTGAAGCTTTCTTT.

This clone was detected only a few times. The CDR3 is CAWSAETGTNEKLFF. CDR3 nucleotides: TGTGCCTGGAGCGCCGAGACAGGGACTAATGAAAAACTGTTTTTT. This sequence joins TRBV30 and TRBJ1-4, with 7 positions matching TRBD1. This CDR3 region has 15 residues. V was pared by 3 bases and J by 2 bases, with 6 bases of the junction left unmatched. CDR1 is GTSNPN, CDR2 SVGIG, per germline (reference sequence).

With respect to this clone: Other nucleotide sequences in the sample specify the same CDR3. This chain links TRBV20-1 with TRBJ1-2; D is uncertain. CDR1 is DFQATT, CDR2 SNEGSKA, per germline (reference sequence). Trimming took off 3 bases at V and 2 bases at J, with 4 bases between the two ends. The CDR3 has 11 residues. The CDR3 region has the DNA TGCAGTGCTAGTGACAACTATGGCTACACCTTC. Its protein is CSASDNYGYTF.